This T cell receptor (beta chain) appears in the sequencing data of a study of blood T cell repertoires in COVID-19. Trimming took off 4 bases at V and 2 bases at J, with 21 bases between the two ends. The CDR3 has 16 amino acids. Germline V gives CDR1 SQVTM, CDR2 ANQGSEA. Methods used by the authors: Researchers report that nucleated cell counts were estimated from reference gene primer amplification. Sequencing used immunoSEQ multiplex PCR; TCRdb keeps in-frame clones, though not all of them. V and J calls and clone size are as listed in that table; D and trimming were resolved from the DNA. The data hold about 200,000 clones, with just over 85% observed a single time.

The clonotype comes from an elderly man with acute or convalescent COVID-19. The chain combines TRBV29-1 with TRBJ2-7; D might be TRBD1 (7 bases). The source material was peripheral blood. DNA of the CDR3: TGCAGCGTTGGCGGGAAGGGACAGACCCCGACCTACGAGCAGTACTTC. Protein: CSVGGKGQTPTYEQYF.